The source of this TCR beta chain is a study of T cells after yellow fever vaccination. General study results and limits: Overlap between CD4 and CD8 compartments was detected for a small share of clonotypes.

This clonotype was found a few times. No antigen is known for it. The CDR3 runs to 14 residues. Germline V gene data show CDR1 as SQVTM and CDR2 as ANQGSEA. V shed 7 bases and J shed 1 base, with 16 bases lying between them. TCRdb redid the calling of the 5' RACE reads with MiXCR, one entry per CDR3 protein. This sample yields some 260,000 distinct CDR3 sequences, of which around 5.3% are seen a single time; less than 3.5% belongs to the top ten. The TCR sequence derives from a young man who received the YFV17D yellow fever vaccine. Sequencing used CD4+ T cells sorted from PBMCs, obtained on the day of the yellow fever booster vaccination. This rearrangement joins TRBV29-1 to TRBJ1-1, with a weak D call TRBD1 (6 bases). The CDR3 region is CSASRGRGNTEAFF. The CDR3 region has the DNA TGCAGCGCGTCACGAGGCAGGGGGAACACTGAAGCTTTCTTT.